These T cell receptor beta chains were read from a single sample in a study of CD8 T cells in Susac syndrome. TCRdb passed the immunoSEQ multiplex PCR reads through MiXCR, listing each CDR3 protein once. The table lists 330,000 or so distinct CDR3 sequences, 75% to 85% of them singletons. Sequencing was performed on CD8+ T cells from PBMCs. All receptors derive from a human donor with multiple sclerosis. Both conserved end residues are trimmed from each CDR3. Size is omitted from some rows. Given values are once, few, many or a class for expanded clones.

v_call	clone_size	cdr3_aa
TRBV6-5	few	ASSYSGGTGELF
TRBV30	-	AWSGSGGPVEQF
TRBV7-9	-	ASSLGGAGETQY
TRBV27	-	ASSPTEAYEQY
TRBV7-9	once	ASSLGTVSYGYT
TRBV4-3	-	ASSQGQVGVGSYNEQF
TRBV18	once	ASSPKSDRDNEQF
TRBV3-1	-	ASSWTGTENTGELF
TRBV7-6	few	ASSLGTGPNTEAF
TRBV28	-	ASIQPNTGELF
TRBV6-1	-	ASSDLFNQPQH
TRBV6-2/TRBV6-3	-	ASSLRELF
TRBV29-1	-	SVGDRESQSQH
TRBV7-9	-	ASSAVMGYEKLF
TRBV12-3/TRBV12-4	-	ASSRTSDQETQY
TRBV20-1	-	SAEAYEASTDTQY
TRBV30	-	AWAPGGNEQF
TRBV27	-	ASSLKLAGVGYEQY
TRBV29-1	-	SVEARGMNTEAF
TRBV12-3/TRBV12-4	few	ASSLDGLNYGYT
TRBV19	-	ASSKPREIGSGYT
TRBV5-6	few	ASSLTGDYEKLF
TRBV20-1	-	SARGLAGIYEQY
TRBV30	-	AWDASSTDTQY
TRBV4-3	-	ASSLSRQTNTEAF
TRBV4-3	-	ASSLTSGNDEQY
TRBV6-2/TRBV6-3	-	ASSSEPAGTYQETQY
TRBV5-1	-	ASSPDSIQETQY
TRBV7-2	-	ASKDSSGANVLT
TRBV4-3	-	ASSPHTDKTSGTHNEQF
TRBV10-2	once	AIGEPRTSESYEQY
TRBV21-1	-	ASFRRGPSYEQY
TRBV19	-	ASSIVPSSTDTQY